This T cell receptor (beta chain) comes out of a study of blood T cell repertoires in COVID-19. The overall study: Samples of COVID-19 (acute and convalescent) were obtained from the United States, Italy and Spain. Sample material is recorded as cDNA or gDNA derived from T cells, B-cell-depleted T cells, or PBMCs.

Germline CDR1 and CDR2: MGHRA and YSYEKL. This CDR3 is 17 amino acids long. The ends lost 1 base at V and 2 bases at J; junction bases unmatched: 7. Original data processing: The authors estimated nucleated cell counts from reference gene primer amplification. TCRdb's copy holds only in-frame clones and misses some; the assay was immunoSEQ multiplex PCR. V, J and clone size reflect that table, while D and trimming were determined from the DNA. The sample gives more than 85,000 clones, about 80% of which show up once; roughly 4.1% is in the top ten. This receptor was obtained from a man aged 55 to 70 with acute or convalescent COVID-19. The sequenced material came from peripheral blood. The chain combines TRBV4-1 with TRBJ2-1; TRBD2 agrees at 8 bases. CDR3 region: CASSQGTSRTTYNEQFF. CDR3 nucleotides: TGCGCCAGCAGCCAAGGGACTAGCAGAACTACCTACAATGAGCAGTTCTTC.